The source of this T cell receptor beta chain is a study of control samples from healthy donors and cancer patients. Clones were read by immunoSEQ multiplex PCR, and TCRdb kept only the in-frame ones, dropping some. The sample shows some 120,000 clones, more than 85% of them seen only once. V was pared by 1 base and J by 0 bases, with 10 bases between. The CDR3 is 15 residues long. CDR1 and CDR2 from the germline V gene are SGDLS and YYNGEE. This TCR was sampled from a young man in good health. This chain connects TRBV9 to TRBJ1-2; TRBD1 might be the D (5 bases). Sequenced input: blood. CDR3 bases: TGTGCCAGCAGCGTATCGGGGGGAGCTAACTATGGCTACACCTTC. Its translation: CASSVSGGANYGYTF.